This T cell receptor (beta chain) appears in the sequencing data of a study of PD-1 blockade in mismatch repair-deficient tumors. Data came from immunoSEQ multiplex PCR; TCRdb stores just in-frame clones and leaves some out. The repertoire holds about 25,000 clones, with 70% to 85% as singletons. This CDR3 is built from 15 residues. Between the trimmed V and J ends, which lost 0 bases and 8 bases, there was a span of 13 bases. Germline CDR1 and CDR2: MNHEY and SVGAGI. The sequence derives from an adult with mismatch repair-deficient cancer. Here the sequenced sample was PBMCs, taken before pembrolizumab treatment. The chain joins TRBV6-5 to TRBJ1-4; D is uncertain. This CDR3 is CASSYSGRLDEKLFF. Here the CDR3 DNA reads TGTGCCAGCAGTTACTCAGGGAGGCTGGACGAAAAACTGTTTTTT.